The present T cell receptor beta chain was sequenced within a study of blood T cell repertoires in COVID-19. The table came from immunoSEQ multiplex PCR; TCRdb's copy has only in-frame clones and leaves some out. The profile shows around 260,000 clones, approximately 86% of them singletons. V trimming: 4 bases; J trimming: 9 bases; junction bases outside the gene matches: 15. The germline CDR1 and CDR2 sequences are GTSNPN and SVGIG (reference sequence). The CDR3 loop spans 16 amino acids. The V gene is TRBV30, the J gene TRBJ2-1; 10 positions agree with TRBD2. The sample was peripheral blood. The clonotype was recovered from a human donor in a cohort sampled during active COVID-19. CDR3 DNA: TGTGCCTGGACTATTTCTCCTAGCGGGAGTGACGGTGAGCAGTTCTTC. Residues: CAWTISPSGSDGEQFF.